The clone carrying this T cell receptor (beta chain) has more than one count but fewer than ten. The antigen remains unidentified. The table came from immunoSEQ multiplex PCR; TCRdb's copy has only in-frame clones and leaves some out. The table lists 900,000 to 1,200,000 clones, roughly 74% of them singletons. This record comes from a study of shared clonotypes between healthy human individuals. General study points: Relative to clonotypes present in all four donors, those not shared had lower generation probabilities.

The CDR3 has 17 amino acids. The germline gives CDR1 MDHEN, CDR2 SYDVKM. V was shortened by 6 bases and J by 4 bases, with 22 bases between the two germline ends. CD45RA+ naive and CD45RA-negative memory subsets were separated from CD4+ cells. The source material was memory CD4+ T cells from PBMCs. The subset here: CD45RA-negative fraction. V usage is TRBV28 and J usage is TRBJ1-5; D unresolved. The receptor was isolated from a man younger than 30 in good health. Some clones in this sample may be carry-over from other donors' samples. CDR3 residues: CASSNRAKASKNQPQHF. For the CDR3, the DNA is TGTGCCAGCAGCAATCGAGCCAAGGCCAGTAAAAATCAGCCCCAGCATTTT.